Sequencing of this TCR beta chain was carried out in a study of T cells in women clearing cervical HPV infection. For the study at large: Control women cleared a single incident HPV16 infection within 12 months.

Some clones are missing from TCRdb's copy, which holds only in-frame ones; the method was immunoSEQ multiplex PCR. This table lists some 30,000 clones. Prevalent HPV16 infections were excluded; only incident single HPV16 infections included. The germline gives CDR1 SGHTA, CDR2 FQGNSA. V lost 4 bases and J lost 7, with 8 bases in between. The CDR3 consists of 13 residues. Concerning this clone itself: The DNA ends 3 residues before the CDR3 does, and the rest of the CDR3 is filled in from the germline J gene.

This chain uses TRBV7-2 with TRBJ1-6; D is uncertain. What was sequenced was blood buffy coat. This TCR was sampled from a woman aged 18-70 years with a cervical HPV16 infection that either progressed to CIN3+ or cleared (not recorded which). CDR3 sequence: CASSSHRNSPLHF. The CDR3 DNA, read in part, is TGTGCCAGCAGCTCGCACCGGAATTCACCC.